This TCR beta chain was recovered during a study of cytomegalovirus exposure and HLA in healthy donors (TCRdb year 2017). At the level of the whole study: According to an earlier analysis of around 600 of the donors, 150 million to 200 million T cells yielded 95 million to 140 million unique TCR beta sequences and more than 250 Gb of sequence data. Around 300 gigabases of sequencing data and tens of millions of unique TCR sequences were included in an early release covering under 650 HLA-typed donors. Of the approximately 400 genotyped donors, more than 75% were placed in the genetic ancestry cluster associated with self-reported Caucasian donors. The study was designed to test whether signatures of past pathogen exposure could be identified by cataloging public T cell receptors. Using immunosequencing, the study profiled T cell repertoires from fewer than 850 subjects and related those repertoires to cytomegalovirus serostatus. In addition to the first cohort of 666 subjects, a separate validation cohort of under 150 different subjects was used. To predict cytomegalovirus infection status, the study combined high-throughput TCR immunosequencing, statistical association of individual TCRs with disease status, and machine learning. In a later analysis, previously published TCR beta repertoires from about 670 donors were re-analyzed and high-resolution HLA genotyping was added so that TCR occurrence patterns could be studied. Rather than using new phenotypic data, the later analysis identified candidate immune exposures from TCR beta sequences and from how often those sequences occurred across donors. An earlier analysis of 587 of the donors used high-throughput TCR beta sequencing to judge whether each TCR beta V gene segment behaved as functional or pseudogenic. Donor age, sex, ethnicity and CMV serostatus were collected together with the repertoire data. In a later genetic analysis, genome-wide SNP genotypes for about 55% of the roughly 700 donors were used, and that subset was treated as a discovery cohort. Every discovery cohort repertoire had been produced on one sequencing platform. Class I and class II HLA loci were covered by the typing at four-digit resolution. Typing coverage differed by locus: A, B, C, DRB1 and DQB1 were typed in roughly 620-630 donors, DQA1 in approximately 520, DPA1 in 600 to 610, and DPB1 in 472. Because of strong linkage in the cohort, 5 or 6 DR-DQ haplotypes were treated as single units for association and clustering. Among some 400 genotyped donors of the cohort, an average of roughly 240,000 unique TCR beta nucleotide sequences were sequenced per donor, roughly 20% of them non-productive. General findings and caveats noted by the study authors: A further reported finding was that TCR beta sequences accurately predicted the HLA-A and HLA-B alleles for most subjects in the first cohort. Most TCR sequences were observed very rarely across donors, whereas some public TCRs were present in many individuals. Because HLA typing was missing for some donors at each locus, association tests included only the typed subset. The classifier was reported to diagnose cytomegalovirus status with high specificity and sensitivity in both the original and validation cohorts. Some IMGT-functional V segments, including TRBV6-2 and TRBV6-3, could not be distinguished by the 87-base-pair reads and were therefore excluded. Presence/absence analyses assumed roughly uniform sequencing depth across donors, an assumption that may not hold. The authors suggested that the approach could potentially be generalized to other disease states and immunological phenotypes. The only immune exposure information available for the cohort was CMV serostatus. Most CMV-associated TCR beta chains appeared to be HLA-restricted in a later analysis, and the HLA associations seemed to be driven largely by CMV exposure. According to a later genetic analysis, donors in an Asian-associated ancestry cluster had fewer N-insertions in productive TCRs than the approximately 690-donor mean. The earlier analysis of 587 of the donors excluded about 16 rarely observed V segments, including chromosome 9 orphons, because counts were too low. In a later analysis, HLA-associated TCR beta chains were found to be more clonally expanded and to have lower generation probabilities than equally common non-associated chains. An earlier analysis of approximately 590 of the donors showed that most TCR beta V segments appeared in productive rearrangements either about 90% or about 30% of the time, which broadly matched IMGT annotations. The study gave a list of around 170 TCR beta chains associated with cytomegalovirus. The sequencing pipeline was judged likely to have produced a cluster of highly shared sequence variants as a technical artifact. In a later analysis, more than 15,000 TCR beta sequences were associated with specific HLA alleles at a false discovery rate of 0.05. In a later analysis, the rate of TCR association differed among HLA loci, with DRB1 alleles having the most associated TCRs and HLA-C alleles having the fewest. Correlated functional status among segregating V segments might reflect linkage disequilibrium, but an unknown experimental factor could not be ruled out. Assigning TCR associations to individual alleles was difficult when HLA alleles, especially DR and DQ, strongly co-occurred. In a later analysis, several top co-occurrence clusters were reported to appear linked to parvovirus B19, influenza, CMV and Epstein-Barr virus. In vitro tests confirmed that three of the cytomegalovirus-associated TCR beta chains recognize cytomegalovirus antigens. In a later genetic analysis, a missense DCLRE1C variant was associated with V-gene and J-gene trimming of TCR beta chains, and the association was replicated in an independent cohort. This cohort had only TCR beta chains sequenced, and the lack of alpha or paired-chain data limited which features could be detected.

Worth noting for this clone: The target of this receptor is not known. No base quality information exists; no much larger clone differs at one position.

The germline V and J ends show losses of 10 bases and 5 bases respectively, and no gene match explains 7 bases of the junction. CDR1 and CDR2, looked up from the germline V gene, are ENHRY and SYGVKD. The CDR3 numbers 13 residues from cysteine through phenylalanine. The entry retains the CDR3 DNA only, 39 bases that are in frame from base 1. The receptor library was made with the immunoSEQ multiplex PCR assay. A mixture of 60 forward primers for TCR Vbeta segments and 13 reverse primers for TCR Jbeta segments was used in the multiplex PCR. The CDR3 region of rearranged TCR beta genes was amplified from genomic DNA by a multiplex PCR assay. The Illumina HiSeq System was used to sequence the amplified TCR beta libraries as 87-base-pair reads. The source study handled its data this way. A later analysis counted tens of millions of unique TCR beta chains across the 690 or so repertoires, and 10 million to 11 million of these chains were shared by at least two donors. Raw reads were error-corrected and collapsed into unique sequences by a nearest-neighbor algorithm in which closely related sequences were merged to remove PCR and sequencing errors. V, D and J gene segments were assigned by aligning CDR3 sequences to IMGT reference sequences. For a sequence to be retained, a match of at least six nucleotides was required to both a V gene segment and a J gene segment. A rearrangement was called productive if the CDR3 had no stop codons and remained in frame with V and J, and every other rearrangement was called non-productive. Following IMGT convention, CDR3 was defined as the stretch from the second conserved V-encoded cysteine up to the conserved J-encoded phenylalanine. The earlier analysis of roughly 590 of the donors excluded sequences that lacked an unambiguous match to a single V gene segment. An earlier analysis of fewer than 750 of the donors called V segments functional above 56.7% productive rearrangements and segregating when the between-donor standard deviation exceeded 5%. To diagnose cytomegalovirus status from the catalog of TCR beta chain sequences, a statistical classification framework was built. In a later analysis, TCR nucleotide sequences were compared against IMGT/GENE-DB human TR gene sequences so that V and J genes could be assigned. In a later analysis, CDR3 sequences and most-parsimonious VDJ recombination scenarios were assigned using the TCRdist pipeline. In a later analysis, each TCR beta chain was defined by its CDR3 amino acid sequence together with its V-gene family, and reads without a unique V-gene family were excluded. A later analysis removed 600 or so highly shared, low-generation-probability nucleotide sequences to deal with suspected cross-contamination and a sequencing artifact. A later analysis calculated a clonal expansion index for each public chain from normalized within-repertoire ranks of inferred template counts. In a later analysis, generation probabilities were computed using a VDJ recombination model fitted to out-of-frame rearrangements, and the results were checked against IGoR. A later analysis scored TCR-TCR, TCR-HLA and TCR-CMV co-occurrence with hypergeometric tests, applying a repertoire-size bias correction to TCR pairs. In a later analysis, false discovery rates were estimated by permuting HLA or CMV assignments 20 times. In a later analysis, co-occurring TCRs were grouped using DBSCAN, with TCRdist sequence similarity added in when clustering inside HLA-allele-positive subsets. Repertoires with fewer than 30,000 or more than 120,000 public chains were left out of co-occurrence clustering, as were four to six repertoires with anomalous nucleotide sharing. Held by TCRdb, this immuneACCESS table contains in-frame sequences only and omits some clones. Under half of the omission traces to an unresolved V gene where checked; the cause of the rest is unknown. The DNA was the basis for D and trimming; V, J and clone size are from that table. The sample data list 150,000 to 200,000 clones, and more than 70% of these were observed just once. The ten largest clonotypes hold around 8.3% of the sample.

The cohort consisted of 600 to 700 healthy bone marrow donors. At the time of sampling, all cohort members were nominally healthy, though unrecorded immune exposures were likely present. The donor was CMV seropositive and belonged to the group of about 290 seropositive cohort members. A peripheral blood sample was provided by each donor, and peripheral blood mononuclear cells were used for TCR beta sequencing. Genomic DNA extraction from the blood cell samples was performed with the Qiagen DNeasy Blood Extraction Kit. Sequencing used PBMCs. The chain couples TRBV10-3 to TRBJ2-2; TRBD2 aligns with 7 central bases. The receptor was derived from a woman aged 40 to 55 in good health and CMV-seropositive. The nucleotides read TGTGCCACCGAGCAGGGAGGGACCGGGGAGCTGTTTTTT. This is translated as CATEQGGTGELFF.